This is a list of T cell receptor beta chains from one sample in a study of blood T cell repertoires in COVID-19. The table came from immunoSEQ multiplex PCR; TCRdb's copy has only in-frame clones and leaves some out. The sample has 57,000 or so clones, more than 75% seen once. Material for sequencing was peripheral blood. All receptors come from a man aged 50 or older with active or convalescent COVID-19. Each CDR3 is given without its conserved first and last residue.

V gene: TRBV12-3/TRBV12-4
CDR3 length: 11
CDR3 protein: ASRTGGHQPQH

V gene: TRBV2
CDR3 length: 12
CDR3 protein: ASSERRGSDTQY

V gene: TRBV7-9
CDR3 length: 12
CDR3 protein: ASSLSLSVREAF

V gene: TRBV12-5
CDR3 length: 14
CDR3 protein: ASGLDPGQRSEKLF

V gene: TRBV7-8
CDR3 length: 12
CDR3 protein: ASSSQRWQGEQY

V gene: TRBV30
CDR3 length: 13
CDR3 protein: AWTGRAGGFNEQF

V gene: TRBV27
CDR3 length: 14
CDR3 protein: ASRSDAGTGGNTIY

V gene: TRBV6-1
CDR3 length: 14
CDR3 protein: ASSDFGLAGYNEQF

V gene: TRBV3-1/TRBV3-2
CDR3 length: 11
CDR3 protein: ASSTGQRNTIY

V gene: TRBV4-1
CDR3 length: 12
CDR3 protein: ASSPPGDGNIQY

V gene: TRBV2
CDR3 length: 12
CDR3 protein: ASRDDRGHQPQH

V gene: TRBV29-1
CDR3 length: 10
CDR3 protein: SVSGGNYGYT

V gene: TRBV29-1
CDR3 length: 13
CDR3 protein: SVELATQGREGYT

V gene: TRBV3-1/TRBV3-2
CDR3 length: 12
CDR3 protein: ASLKTGSNYGYT

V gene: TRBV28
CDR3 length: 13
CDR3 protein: ASNTRDYYTGELF

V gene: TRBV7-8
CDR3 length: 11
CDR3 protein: ASTETAGNTIY

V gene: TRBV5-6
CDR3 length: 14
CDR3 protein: ASSLDFGGPADTQY

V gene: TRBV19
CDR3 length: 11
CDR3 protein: ASHVGVGGGAF